This T cell receptor (beta chain) originates from a study of vaccination effects on CD4 cells after COVID-19. In the case of this clone: What it binds is unknown.

CDR1 and CDR2 (germline): GTSNPN, SVGIG (reference sequence). V shed 6 bases and J 7 bases; nucleotides not matched to a gene: 11. The CDR3 length is 13 residues. Profiling relied on immunoSEQ multiplex PCR, and the TCRdb table lists in-frame clones only, not all of them. Among about 31,000 clones listed, about 66% were seen once. Expansion with viral peptide pools was applied to antigen-specific CD4+ T cells by the ViraFEST assay prior to sequencing. At the end of approximately 10 days of culture, CD4+ T cells were isolated. A half-volume exchange with IL-2 medium occurred on days 3 and 7. V usage is TRBV30 and J usage is TRBJ1-2, with TRBD1 matching over 7 bases. The TCR originated in a human donor who received a COVID-19 vaccine. The material sequenced was CD4+ T cells from PBMCs cultured with HCoV-229E spike peptides, taken before COVID-19 vaccination. Written as DNA, the CDR3 is TGTGCCTGCCCGTCGGCCAGGGGGTTTGGCTACACCTTC. Translation: CACPSARGFGYTF.